This paragraph reports one T cell receptor beta chain. Its target is unknown. The CDR3 extends over 16 amino acids. V dropped 3 bases and J dropped 4; count of bases not matched to a gene: 7. Germline CDR1 KGHDR, CDR2 SFDVKD. This sample was included in a study of T-cell memory formation after mild COVID-19. Study conclusions and caveats: Pre-infection memory carried some responding clones, suggesting that cross-reactive memory joined. Second-wave clones with a day 37 peak had unconfirmed SARS-CoV-2 specificity. While clones contracting from day 15 to 85 were balanced between CD4 and CD8, later expanders leaned CD4+.

Researchers used 5'RACE with constant-segment primers to make TCR alpha and TCR beta cDNA libraries that carry sample barcodes and UMIs. In TCRdb, the 5' RACE reads were re-called with MiXCR into one record per CDR3 protein. The sample lists 170,000 or so distinct CDR3 sequences; roughly a fifth were seen once. This clonotype was obtained from an adult woman who had mild COVID-19 (a few samples of this study predate the infection). Cell type and time point are not known. V usage is TRBV24-1 and J usage is TRBJ2-3, with 9 positions matching TRBD1. The specimen was PBMCs or a T cell subset sorted from them (not recorded which). The CDR3 spells CATSDRDRAVSDTQYF. CDR3 coding DNA: TGTGCCACCAGTGATCGGGACAGGGCCGTATCAGATACGCAGTATTTT.